This T cell receptor (beta chain) was recovered during a study of T-cell memory formation after mild COVID-19. For the study at large: TCR clusters were mostly donor specific.

Regarding the study as a whole: Chiefly within CM and EM were the contracting CD4+ clones; CD8+ ones were within EMRA.

MiXCR, applied by TCRdb to the 5' RACE reads, yields one record per CDR3 protein. The sample has 500,000 to 550,000 distinct CDR3 sequences, about 20% seen once. Concerning this clonotype: Antigen specificity is unknown.

Per germline, CDR1 MNHEY and CDR2 SVGAGI. This CDR3 contains 15 residues. The J segment lost 7 bases and the V segment lost 2 bases, leaving 6 bases of the junction unmatched. The chain uses TRBV6-5 and TRBJ1-4, with 8 bases lining up with TRBD1. Input material: PBMCs or a T cell subset sorted from them (not recorded which). This receptor was taken from an adult woman who had mild COVID-19 (a few samples of this study predate the infection). Cell type and time point are not known. As DNA, the CDR3 is TGTGCCAGCAGTTACACCAGGGGGCGGACTGAAAAACTGTTTTTT. Translation gives CASSYTRGRTEKLFF.